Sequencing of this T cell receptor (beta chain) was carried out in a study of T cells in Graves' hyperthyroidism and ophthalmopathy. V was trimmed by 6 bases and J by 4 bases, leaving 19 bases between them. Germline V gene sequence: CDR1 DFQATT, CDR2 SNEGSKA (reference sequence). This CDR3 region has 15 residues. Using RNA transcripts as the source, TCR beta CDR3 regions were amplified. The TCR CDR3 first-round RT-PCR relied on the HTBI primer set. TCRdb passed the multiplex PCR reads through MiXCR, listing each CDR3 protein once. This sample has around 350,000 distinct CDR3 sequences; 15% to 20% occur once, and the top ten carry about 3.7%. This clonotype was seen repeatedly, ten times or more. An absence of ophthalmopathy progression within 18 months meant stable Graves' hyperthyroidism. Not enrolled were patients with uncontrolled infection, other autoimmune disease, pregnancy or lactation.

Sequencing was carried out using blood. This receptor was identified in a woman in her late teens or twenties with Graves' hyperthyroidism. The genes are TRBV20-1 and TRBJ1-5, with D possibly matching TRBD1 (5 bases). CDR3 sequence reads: CSAWEGTWGNQPQHF. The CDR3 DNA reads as TGCAGTGCCTGGGAGGGGACTTGGGGAAATCAGCCCCAGCATTTT.